This TCR beta chain was profiled in a study of blood T cell repertoires in COVID-19. TCRdb keeps only in-frame clones here, not all; method: immunoSEQ multiplex PCR. The top ten hold 0.6% of the sample, which has about 440,000 clones, about nine tenths seen once. This study enrolled people aged roughly 18 to 90 from about 26 US geographic areas. V shed 8 bases, J shed 6 bases, and the junction held 5 bases outside the gene matches. Per the germline V gene, CDR1 is ENHRY and CDR2 is SYGVKD. The CDR3 spans 12 residues. The chain combines TRBV10-3 with TRBJ1-2, with 8 bases matching TRBD1. Sequencing was done on a sample of PBMCs or T cells enriched from blood (not recorded which). The source is a man aged 18 to 29 who had recovered from COVID-19. CDR3 sequence: CAIRDRIDGYTF. The CDR3 nucleotides read TGTGCCATCCGGGACAGGATAGATGGCTACACCTTC.